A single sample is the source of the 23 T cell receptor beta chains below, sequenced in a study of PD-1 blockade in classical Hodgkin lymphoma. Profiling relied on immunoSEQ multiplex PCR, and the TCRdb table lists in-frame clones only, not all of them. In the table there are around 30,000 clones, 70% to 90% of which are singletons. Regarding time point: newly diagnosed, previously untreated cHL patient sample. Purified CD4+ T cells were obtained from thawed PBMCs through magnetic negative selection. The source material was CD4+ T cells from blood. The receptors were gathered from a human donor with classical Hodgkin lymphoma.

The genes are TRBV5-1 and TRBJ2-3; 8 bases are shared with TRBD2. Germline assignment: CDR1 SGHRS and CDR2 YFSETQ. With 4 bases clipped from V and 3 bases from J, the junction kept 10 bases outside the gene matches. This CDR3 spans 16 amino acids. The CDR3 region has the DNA TGCGCCAGCAGCCCTAACCCAGCGGGAGAAACAGATACGCAGTATTTT. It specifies CASSPNPAGETDTQYF.

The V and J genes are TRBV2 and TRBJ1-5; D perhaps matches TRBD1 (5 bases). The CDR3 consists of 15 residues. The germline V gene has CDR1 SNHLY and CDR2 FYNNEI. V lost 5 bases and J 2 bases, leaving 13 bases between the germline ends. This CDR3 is CASSSKGTGNQPQHF. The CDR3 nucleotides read TGTGCCAGCAGTTCCAAGGGGACGGGCAATCAGCCCCAGCATTTT.

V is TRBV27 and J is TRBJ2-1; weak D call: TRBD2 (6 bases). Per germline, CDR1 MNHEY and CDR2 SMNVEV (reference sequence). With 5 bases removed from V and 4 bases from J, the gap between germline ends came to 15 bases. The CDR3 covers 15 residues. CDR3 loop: CASSPRVAAYNEQFF. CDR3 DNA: TGTGCCAGCAGTCCCCGGGTAGCGGCGTACAATGAGCAGTTCTTC.

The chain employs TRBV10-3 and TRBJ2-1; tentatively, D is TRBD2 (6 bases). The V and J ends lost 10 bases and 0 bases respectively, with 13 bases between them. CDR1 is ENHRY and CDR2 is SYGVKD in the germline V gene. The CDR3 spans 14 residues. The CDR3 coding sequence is TGTGCCACGGGACTCCTGAGCTCCTACAATGAGCAGTTCTTC. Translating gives CATGLLSSYNEQFF.

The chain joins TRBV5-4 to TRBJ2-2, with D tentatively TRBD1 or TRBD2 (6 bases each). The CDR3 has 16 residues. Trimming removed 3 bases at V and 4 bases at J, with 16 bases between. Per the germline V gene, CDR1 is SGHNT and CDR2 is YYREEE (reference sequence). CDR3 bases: TGTGCCAGCAGCTCGGTGGGGGGCGCGATCACCGGGGAGCTGTTTTTT. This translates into CASSSVGGAITGELFF.

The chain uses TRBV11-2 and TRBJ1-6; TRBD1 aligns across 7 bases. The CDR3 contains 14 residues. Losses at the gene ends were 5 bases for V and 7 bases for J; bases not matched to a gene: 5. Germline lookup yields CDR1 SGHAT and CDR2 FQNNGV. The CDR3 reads CASSLGQENSPLHF. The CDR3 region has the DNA TGTGCCAGCAGCCTAGGACAGGAGAATTCACCCCTCCACTTT.

This CDR3 reads CASSVTGGRNQPQHF. The CDR3 DNA reads as TGTGCCAGTAGTGTGACAGGGGGAAGGAATCAGCCCCAGCATTTT. The V and J genes are TRBV19 and TRBJ1-5, with TRBD1 matching over 9 bases. Trimming removed 5 bases from V and 4 bases from J; junction bases left unmatched: 6. The CDR3 contains 15 residues. Per germline, CDR1 LNHDA and CDR2 SQIVND (reference sequence).

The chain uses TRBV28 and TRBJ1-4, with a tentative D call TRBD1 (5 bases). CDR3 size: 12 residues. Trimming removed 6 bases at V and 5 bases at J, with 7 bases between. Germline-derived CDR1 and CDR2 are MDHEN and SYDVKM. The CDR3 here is CASRGQNEKLFF. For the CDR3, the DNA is TGTGCCAGCAGGGGGCAGAATGAAAAACTGTTTTTT. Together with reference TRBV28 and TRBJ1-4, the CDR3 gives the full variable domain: DVKVTQSSRYLVKRTGEKVFLECVQDMDHENMFWYRQDPGLGLRLIYFSYDVKMKEKGDIPEGYSVSREKKERFSLILESASTNQTSMYLCASRGQNEKLFFGSGTQLSVL.

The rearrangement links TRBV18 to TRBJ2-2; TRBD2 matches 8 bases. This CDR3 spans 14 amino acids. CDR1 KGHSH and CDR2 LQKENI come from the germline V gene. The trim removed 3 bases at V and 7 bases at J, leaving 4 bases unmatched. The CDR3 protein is CASSPSSGSGELFF. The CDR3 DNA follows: TGTGCCAGCTCACCGTCAAGCGGGAGCGGGGAGCTGTTTTTT.

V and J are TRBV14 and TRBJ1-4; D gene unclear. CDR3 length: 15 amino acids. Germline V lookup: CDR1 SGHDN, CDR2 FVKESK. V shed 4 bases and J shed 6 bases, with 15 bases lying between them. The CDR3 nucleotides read TGTGCCAGCAGCCCCCAGAGTGGATGGGATGAAAAACTGTTTTTT. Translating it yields CASSPQSGWDEKLFF.

The CDR3 DNA follows: TGTGCCAGCAGTTACTCGAGTGGTGATCCAAATGAAAAACTGTTTTTT. Protein product: CASSYSSGDPNEKLFF. The gene calls are TRBV6-6 and TRBJ1-4; no clear D. Germline CDR1 reads MNHNY; CDR2 reads SVGAGI (reference sequence). The CDR3 runs 16 residues. The V gene lost 0 bases and the J gene lost 5 bases, with 13 bases spanning the gap.

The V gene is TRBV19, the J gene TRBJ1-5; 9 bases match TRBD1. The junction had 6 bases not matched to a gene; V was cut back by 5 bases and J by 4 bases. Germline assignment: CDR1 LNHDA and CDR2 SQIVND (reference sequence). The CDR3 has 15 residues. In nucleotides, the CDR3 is TGTGCCAGTAGTGACGACAGGGGGGCTAATCAGCCCCAGCATTTT. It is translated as CASSDDRGANQPQHF.

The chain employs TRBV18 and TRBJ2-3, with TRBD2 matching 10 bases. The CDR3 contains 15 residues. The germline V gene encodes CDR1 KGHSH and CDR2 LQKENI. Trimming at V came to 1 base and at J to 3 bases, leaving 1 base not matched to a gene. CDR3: CASSPLAGGTDTQYF. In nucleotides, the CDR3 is TGTGCCAGCTCACCACTAGCGGGAGGAACAGATACGCAGTATTTT.

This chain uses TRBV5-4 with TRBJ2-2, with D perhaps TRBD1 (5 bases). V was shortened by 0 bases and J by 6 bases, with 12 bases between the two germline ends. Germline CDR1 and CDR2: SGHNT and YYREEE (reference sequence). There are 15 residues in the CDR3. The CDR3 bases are TGTGCCAGCAGCTTGGAGGGGTTGGGTGCCGGGGAGCTGTTTTTT. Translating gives CASSLEGLGAGELFF.

CDR3 sequence reads: CASSQVRGFDSQYF. The CDR3, as DNA: TGTGCCAGCAGCCAAGTCAGGGGGTTTGATTCGCAGTATTTT. V usage is TRBV4-2 and J usage is TRBJ2-3; 7 bases are shared with TRBD1. There are 14 residues in the CDR3. Germline loops: CDR1 LGHNA, CDR2 YNFKEQ. V lost 1 base, J lost 10 bases, and 8 bases stayed unmatched.

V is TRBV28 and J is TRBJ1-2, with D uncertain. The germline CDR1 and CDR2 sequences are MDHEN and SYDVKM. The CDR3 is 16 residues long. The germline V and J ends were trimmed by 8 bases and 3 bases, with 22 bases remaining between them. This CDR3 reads CASRGLRALMDYGYTF. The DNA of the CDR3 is TGTGCCAGCCGCGGGCTCCGGGCCTTGATGGACTATGGCTACACCTTC.

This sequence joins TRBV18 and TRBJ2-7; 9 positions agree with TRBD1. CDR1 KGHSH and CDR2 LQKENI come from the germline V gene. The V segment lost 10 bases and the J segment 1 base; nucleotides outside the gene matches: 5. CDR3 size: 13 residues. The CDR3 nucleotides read TGTGCCACGGGACAGGGTAGGTCCTACGAGCAGTACTTC. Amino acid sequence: CATGQGRSYEQYF.

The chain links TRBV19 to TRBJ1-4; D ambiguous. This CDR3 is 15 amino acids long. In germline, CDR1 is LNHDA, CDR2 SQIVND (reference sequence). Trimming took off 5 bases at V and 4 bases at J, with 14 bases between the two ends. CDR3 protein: CASSARVPSNEKLFF. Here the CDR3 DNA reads TGTGCCAGTAGTGCACGGGTCCCAAGTAATGAAAAACTGTTTTTT.

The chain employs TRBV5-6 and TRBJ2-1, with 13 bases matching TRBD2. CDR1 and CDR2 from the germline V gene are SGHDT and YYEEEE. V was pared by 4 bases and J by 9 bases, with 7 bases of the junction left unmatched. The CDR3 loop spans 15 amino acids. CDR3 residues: CASSALGLAGSEQFF. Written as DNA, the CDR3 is TGTGCCAGCAGCGCATTGGGACTAGCGGGAAGTGAGCAGTTCTTC. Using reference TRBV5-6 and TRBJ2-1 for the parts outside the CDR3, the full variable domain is DAGVTQSPTHLIKTRGQQVTLRCSPKSGHDTVSWYQQALGQGPQFIFQYYEEEERQRGNFPDRFSGHQFPNYSSELNVNALLLGDSALYLCASSALGLAGSEQFFGPGTRLTVL.

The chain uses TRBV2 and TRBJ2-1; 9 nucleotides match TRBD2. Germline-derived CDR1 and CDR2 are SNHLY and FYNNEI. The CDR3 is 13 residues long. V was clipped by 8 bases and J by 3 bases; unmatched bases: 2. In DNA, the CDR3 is TGTGCCAGCGCTAGCGGGAACTACAATGAGCAGTTCTTC. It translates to CASASGNYNEQFF.

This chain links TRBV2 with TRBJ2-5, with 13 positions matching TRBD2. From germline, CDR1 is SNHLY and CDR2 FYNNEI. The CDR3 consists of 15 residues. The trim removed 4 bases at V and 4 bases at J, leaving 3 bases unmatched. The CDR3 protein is CASSVRLAGGETQYF. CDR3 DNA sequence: TGTGCCAGCAGTGTAAGACTAGCGGGAGGAGAGACCCAGTACTTC. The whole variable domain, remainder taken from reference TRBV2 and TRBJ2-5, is EPEVTQTPSHQVTQMGQEVILRCVPISNHLYFYWYRQILGQKVEFLVSFYNNEISEKSEIFDDQFSVERPDGSNFTLKIRSTKLEDSAMYFCASSVRLAGGETQYFGPGTRLLVL.

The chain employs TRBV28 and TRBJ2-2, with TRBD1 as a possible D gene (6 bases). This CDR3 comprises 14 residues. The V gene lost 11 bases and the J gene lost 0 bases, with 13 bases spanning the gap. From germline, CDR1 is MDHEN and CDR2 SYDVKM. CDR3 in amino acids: CAVQGSTNTGELFF. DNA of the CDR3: TGTGCCGTTCAGGGGTCAACGAACACCGGGGAGCTGTTTTTT.

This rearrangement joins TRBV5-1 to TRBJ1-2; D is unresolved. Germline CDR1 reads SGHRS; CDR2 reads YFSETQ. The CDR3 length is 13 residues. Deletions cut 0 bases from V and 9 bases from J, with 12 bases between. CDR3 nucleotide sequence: TGCGCCAGCAGCTTGGGAGGGCTTGCTAGCTACACCTTC. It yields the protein CASSLGGLASYTF.